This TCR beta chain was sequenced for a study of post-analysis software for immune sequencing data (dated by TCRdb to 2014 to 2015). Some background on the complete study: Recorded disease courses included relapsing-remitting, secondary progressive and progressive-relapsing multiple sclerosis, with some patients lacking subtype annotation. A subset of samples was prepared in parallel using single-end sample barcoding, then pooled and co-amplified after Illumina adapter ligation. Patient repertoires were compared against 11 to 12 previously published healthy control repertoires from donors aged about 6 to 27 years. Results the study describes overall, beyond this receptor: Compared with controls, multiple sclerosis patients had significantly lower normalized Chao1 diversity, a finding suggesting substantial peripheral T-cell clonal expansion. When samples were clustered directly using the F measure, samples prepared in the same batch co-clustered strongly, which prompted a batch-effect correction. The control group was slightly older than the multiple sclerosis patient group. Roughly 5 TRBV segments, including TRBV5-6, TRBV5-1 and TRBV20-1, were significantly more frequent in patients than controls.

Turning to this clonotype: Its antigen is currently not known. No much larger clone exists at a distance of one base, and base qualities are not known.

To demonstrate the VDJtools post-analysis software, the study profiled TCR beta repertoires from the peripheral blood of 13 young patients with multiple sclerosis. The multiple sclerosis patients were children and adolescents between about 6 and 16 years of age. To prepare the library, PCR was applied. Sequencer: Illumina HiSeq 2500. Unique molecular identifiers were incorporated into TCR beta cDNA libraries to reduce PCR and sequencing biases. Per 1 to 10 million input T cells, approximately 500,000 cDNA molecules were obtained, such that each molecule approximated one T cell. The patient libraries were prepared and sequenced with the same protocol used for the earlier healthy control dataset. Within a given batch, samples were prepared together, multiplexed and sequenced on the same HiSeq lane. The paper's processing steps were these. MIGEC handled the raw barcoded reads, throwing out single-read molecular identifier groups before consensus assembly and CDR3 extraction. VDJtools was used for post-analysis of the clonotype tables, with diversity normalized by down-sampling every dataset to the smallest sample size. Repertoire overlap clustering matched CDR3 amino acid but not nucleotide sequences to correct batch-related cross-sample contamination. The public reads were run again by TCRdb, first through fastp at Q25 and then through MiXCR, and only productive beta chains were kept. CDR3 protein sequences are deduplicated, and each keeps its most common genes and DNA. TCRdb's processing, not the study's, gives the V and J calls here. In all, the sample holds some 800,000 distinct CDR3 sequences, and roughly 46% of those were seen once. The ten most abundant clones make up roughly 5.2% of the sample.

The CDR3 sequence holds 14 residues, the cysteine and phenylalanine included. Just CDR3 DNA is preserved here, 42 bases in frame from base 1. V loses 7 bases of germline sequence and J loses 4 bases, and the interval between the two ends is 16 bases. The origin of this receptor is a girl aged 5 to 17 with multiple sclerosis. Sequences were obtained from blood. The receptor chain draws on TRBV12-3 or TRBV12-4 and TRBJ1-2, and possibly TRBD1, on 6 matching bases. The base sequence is TGTGCCAGCACCCTTGGGGGGCCCCGCTATGGCTACACCTTC. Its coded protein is CASTLGGPRYGYTF.